This TCR beta chain was identified during a study of shared clonotypes between healthy human individuals. Naive CD8 cells were CD45RO-negative, positively selected for CCR7, excluding terminally differentiated effector memory CD45RA+ cells. Sequencing was performed with immunoSEQ multiplex PCR; in TCRdb, only in-frame clones are kept and a portion is missing. The sample records about 870,000 clones, around 92% being singletons. The CDR3 is made up of 16 amino acids. The V gene lost 4 bases and the J gene lost 0 bases, with 14 bases spanning the gap. CDR1 and CDR2 from the germline V gene are MRHNA and SNTAGT.

Sequencing was carried out using naive CD8+ T cells sorted from blood. This TCR was recovered from a man aged 25-45 years in good health. The chain combines TRBV6-4 with TRBJ2-3, with D tentatively TRBD1 or TRBD2 (5 bases each). This chain's CDR3 is CASSGVRGASTDTQYF. The CDR3 DNA reads TGTGCCAGCAGTGGGGTTCGAGGGGCTAGCACAGATACGCAGTATTTT.